This TCR beta chain was sequenced in a study of CD8+CD57+ T cells in acquired aplastic anemia. CDR3 and TCR beta VDJ profiling relied on a genomic DNA template. TCRdb re-called the reads with MiXCR, one entry per CDR3 protein. The data show under 200,000 distinct CDR3 sequences, 40% to 50% seen once. Deletions cut 6 bases from V and 2 bases from J, with 14 bases between. The V gene's germline CDR1 is GTSNPN and CDR2 SVGIG (reference sequence). The CDR3 runs to 13 residues. Individuals selected for sequencing had exhibited CD8+CD57+ cell expansion on flow cytometry. The patients, all of them, had severe acquired aplastic anemia. Worth noting for this clonotype: Given a much more abundant clone one base away, this may be a read error.

This sequence originates from a human donor with aplastic anemia. This chain joins TRBV30 and TRBJ2-7, with D perhaps matching TRBD2 (5 bases). The specimen sequenced was sorted CD4+, CD8+, or CD8+CD57+ T cells (not recorded which) from PBMCs. This CDR3 is CACSSRATYEQYF. DNA of the CDR3: TGTGCCTGTAGTTCGCGGGCCACCTACGAGCAGTACTTC.